The entry below describes one T cell receptor (beta chain). The sample belongs to a study of control samples from healthy donors and cancer patients. Looked up from germline, CDR1 is LGHNA and CDR2 is YNFKEQ. The CDR3 is 16 amino acids. With 4 bases removed from V and 0 bases from J, the gap between germline ends came to 15 bases. Using immunoSEQ multiplex PCR, the repertoire was profiled, and TCRdb retains in-frame clones only, with some absent. The sample contains some 150,000 clones, 85% to 95% of which appear only once. The rearrangement uses TRBV4-2 and TRBJ1-2; D uncertain. The clonotype originates from a man in his fifties in good health. Sequencing used blood. The CDR3 sequence: CASSPYTRTANYGYTF. DNA for the CDR3: TGTGCCAGCAGCCCATACACCAGGACCGCTAACTATGGCTACACCTTC.